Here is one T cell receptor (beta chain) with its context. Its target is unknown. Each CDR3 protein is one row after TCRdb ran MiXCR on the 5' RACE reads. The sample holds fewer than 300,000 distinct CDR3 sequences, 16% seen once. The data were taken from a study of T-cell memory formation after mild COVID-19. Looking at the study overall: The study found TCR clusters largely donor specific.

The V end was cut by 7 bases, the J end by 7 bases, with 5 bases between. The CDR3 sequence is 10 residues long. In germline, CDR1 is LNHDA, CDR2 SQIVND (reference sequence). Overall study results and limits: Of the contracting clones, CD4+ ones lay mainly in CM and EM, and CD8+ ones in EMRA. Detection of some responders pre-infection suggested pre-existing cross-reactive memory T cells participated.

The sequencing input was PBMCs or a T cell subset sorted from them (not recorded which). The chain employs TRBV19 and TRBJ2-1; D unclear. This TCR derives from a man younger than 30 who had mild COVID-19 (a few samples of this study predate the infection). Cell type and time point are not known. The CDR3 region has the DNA TGTGCCAGTAAATGGAATGAGCAGTTCTTC. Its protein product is CASKWNEQFF.